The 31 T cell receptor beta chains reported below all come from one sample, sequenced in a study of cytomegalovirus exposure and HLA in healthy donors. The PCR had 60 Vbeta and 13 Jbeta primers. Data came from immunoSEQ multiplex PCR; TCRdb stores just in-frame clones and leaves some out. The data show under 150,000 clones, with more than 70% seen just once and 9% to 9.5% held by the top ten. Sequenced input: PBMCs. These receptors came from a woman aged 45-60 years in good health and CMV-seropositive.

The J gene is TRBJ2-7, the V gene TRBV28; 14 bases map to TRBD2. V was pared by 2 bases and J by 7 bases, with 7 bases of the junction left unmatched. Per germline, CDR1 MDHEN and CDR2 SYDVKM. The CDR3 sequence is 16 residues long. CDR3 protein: CASSLQLRTSGREQYF. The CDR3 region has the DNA TGTGCCAGCAGTTTACAGCTCAGGACTAGCGGGAGGGAGCAGTACTTC.

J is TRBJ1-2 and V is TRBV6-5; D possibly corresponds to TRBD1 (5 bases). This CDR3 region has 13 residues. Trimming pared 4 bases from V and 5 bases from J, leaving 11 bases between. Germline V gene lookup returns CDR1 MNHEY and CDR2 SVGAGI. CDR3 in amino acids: CASSSIQGYGYTF. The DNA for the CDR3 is TGTGCCAGCAGTTCCATTCAGGGATATGGCTACACCTTC.

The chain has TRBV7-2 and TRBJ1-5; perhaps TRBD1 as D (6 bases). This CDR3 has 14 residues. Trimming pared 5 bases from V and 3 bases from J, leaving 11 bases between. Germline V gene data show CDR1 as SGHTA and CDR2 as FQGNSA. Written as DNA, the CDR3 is TGTGCCAGCAGCCCCAGGACAGCCAATCAGCCCCAGCATTTT. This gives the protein CASSPRTANQPQHF.

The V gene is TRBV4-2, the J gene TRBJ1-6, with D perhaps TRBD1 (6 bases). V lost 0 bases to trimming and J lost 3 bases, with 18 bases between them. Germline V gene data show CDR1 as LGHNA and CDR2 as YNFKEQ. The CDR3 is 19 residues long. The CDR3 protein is CASSQDPAGGGDYNSPLHF. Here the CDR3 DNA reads TGTGCCAGCAGCCAAGATCCAGCCGGGGGGGGCGACTATAATTCACCCCTCCACTTT.

DNA for the CDR3: TGTGCCAGCAGCCCCAAGACTAGCGGGAAAGGCAATGAGCAGTTCTTC. Translation gives CASSPKTSGKGNEQFF. V and J are TRBV6-7 and TRBJ2-1; 11 bases align to TRBD2. TRBV6-7 is recorded as an ORF, its role being uncertain. This CDR3 has 16 residues. V gave up 6 bases and J gave up 6 bases; unmatched junction bases: 10.

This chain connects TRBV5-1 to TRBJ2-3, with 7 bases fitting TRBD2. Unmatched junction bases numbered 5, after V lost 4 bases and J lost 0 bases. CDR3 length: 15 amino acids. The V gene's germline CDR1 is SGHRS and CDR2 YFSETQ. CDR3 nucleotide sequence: TGCGCCAGCAGCCTGGAGCGGGGAAGCACAGATACGCAGTATTTT. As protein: CASSLERGSTDTQYF.

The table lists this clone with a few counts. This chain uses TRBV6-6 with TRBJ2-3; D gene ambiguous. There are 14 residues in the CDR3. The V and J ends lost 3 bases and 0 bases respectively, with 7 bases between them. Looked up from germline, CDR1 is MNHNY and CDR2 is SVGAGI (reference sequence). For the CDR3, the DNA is TGTGCCAGCAGTTATACTGCTAGCACAGATACGCAGTATTTT. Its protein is CASSYTASTDTQYF.

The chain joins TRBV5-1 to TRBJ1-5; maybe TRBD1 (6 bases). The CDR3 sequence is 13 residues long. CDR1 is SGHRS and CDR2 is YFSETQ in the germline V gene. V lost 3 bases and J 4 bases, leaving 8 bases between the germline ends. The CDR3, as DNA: TGCGCCAGCAGCTGGGACATTAATCAGCCCCAGCATTTT. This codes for CASSWDINQPQHF. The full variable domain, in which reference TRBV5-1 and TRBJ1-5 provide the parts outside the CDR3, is KAGVTQTPRYLIKTRGQQVTLSCSPISGHRSVSWYQQTPGQGLQFLFEYFSETQRNKGNFPGRFSGRQFSNSRSEMNVSTLELGDSALYLCASSWDINQPQHFGDGTRLSIL.

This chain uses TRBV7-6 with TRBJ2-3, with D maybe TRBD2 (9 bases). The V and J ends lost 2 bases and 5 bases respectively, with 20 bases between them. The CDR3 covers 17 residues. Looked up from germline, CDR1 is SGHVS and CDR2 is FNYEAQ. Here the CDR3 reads CASSLSAGGRGQDTQYF. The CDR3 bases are TGTGCCAGCAGCTTATCAGCGGGAGGCAGGGGGCAAGATACGCAGTATTTT. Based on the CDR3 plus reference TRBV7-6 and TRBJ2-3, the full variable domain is GAGVSQSPRYKVTKRGQDVALRCDPISGHVSLYWYRQALGQGPEFLTYFNYEAQQDKSGLPNDRFSAERPEGSISTLTIQRTEQRDSAMYRCASSLSAGGRGQDTQYFGPGTRLTVL.

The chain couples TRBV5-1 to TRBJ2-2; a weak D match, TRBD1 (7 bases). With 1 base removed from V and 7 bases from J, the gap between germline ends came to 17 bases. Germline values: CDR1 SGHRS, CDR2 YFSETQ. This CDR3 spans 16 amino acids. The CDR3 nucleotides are TGCGCCAGCAGCTTGAGCGGAGGGGGCTCGGTCGGGGAGCTGTTTTTT. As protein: CASSLSGGGSVGELFF.

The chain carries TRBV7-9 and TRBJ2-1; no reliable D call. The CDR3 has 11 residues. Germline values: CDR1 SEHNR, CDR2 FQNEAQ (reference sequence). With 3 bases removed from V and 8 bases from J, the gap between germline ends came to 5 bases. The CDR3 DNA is TGTGCCAGCAGCTTCGAGCATGAGCAGTTCTTC. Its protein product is CASSFEHEQFF. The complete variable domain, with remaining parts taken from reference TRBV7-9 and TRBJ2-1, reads DTGVSQNPRHKITKRGQNVTFRCDPISEHNRLYWYRQTLGQGPEFLTYFQNEAQLEKSRLLSDRFSAERPKGSFSTLEIQRTEQGDSAMYLCASSFEHEQFFGPGTRLTVL.

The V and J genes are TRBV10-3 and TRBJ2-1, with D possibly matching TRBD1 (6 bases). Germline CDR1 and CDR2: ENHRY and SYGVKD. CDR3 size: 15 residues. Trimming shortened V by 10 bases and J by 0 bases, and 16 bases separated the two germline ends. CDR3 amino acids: CATLRTGSSYNEQFF. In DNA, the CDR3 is TGTGCCACCCTCCGAACAGGGAGCTCCTACAATGAGCAGTTCTTC.

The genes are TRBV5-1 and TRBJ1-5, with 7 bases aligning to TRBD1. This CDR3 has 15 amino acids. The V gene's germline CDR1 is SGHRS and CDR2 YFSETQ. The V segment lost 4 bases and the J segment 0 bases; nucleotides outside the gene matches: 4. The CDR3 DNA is TGCGCCAGCAGCAGAGGGGGCGATAGCAATCAGCCCCAGCATTTT. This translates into CASSRGGDSNQPQHF.

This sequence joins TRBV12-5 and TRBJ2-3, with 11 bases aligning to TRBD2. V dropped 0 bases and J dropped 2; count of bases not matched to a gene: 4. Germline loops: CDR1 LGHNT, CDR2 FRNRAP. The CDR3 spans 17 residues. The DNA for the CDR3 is TGTGCTAGTGGTTTGGTAAGGGGACTAGCGGTCACAGATACGCAGTATTTT. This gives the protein CASGLVRGLAVTDTQYF.

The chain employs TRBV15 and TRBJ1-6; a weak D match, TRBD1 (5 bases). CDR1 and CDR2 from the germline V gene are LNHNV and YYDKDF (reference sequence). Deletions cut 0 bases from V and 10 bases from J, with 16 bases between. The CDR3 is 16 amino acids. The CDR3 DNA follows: TGTGCCACCAGCAGAGACAGGCCAGGGTCCGGGTCACCCCTCCACTTT. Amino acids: CATSRDRPGSGSPLHF.

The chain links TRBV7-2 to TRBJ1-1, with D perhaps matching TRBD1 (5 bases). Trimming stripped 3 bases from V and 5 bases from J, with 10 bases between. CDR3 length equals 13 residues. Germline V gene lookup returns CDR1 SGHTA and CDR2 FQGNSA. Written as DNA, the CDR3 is TGTGCCAGCAGCTTCTCTCGGGGGACTGAAGCTTTCTTT. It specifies CASSFSRGTEAFF. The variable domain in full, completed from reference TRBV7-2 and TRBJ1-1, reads GAGVSQSPSNKVTEKGKDVELRCDPISGHTALYWYRQSLGQGLEFLIYFQGNSAPDKSGLPSDRFSAERTGGSVSTLTIQRTQQEDSAVYLCASSFSRGTEAFFGQGTRLTVV.

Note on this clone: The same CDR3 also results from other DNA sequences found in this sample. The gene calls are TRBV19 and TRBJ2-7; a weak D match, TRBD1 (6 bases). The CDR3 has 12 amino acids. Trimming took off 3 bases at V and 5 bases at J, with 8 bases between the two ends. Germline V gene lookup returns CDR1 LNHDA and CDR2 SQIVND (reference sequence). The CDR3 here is CASSIPGDEQYF. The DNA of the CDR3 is TGTGCCAGTAGTATCCCAGGGGACGAGCAGTACTTC. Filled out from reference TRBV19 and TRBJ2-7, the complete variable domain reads DGGITQSPKYLFRKEGQNVTLSCEQNLNHDAMYWYRQDPGQGLRLIYYSQIVNDFQKGDIAEGYSVSREKKESFPLTVTSAQKNPTAFYLCASSIPGDEQYFGPGTRLTVT.

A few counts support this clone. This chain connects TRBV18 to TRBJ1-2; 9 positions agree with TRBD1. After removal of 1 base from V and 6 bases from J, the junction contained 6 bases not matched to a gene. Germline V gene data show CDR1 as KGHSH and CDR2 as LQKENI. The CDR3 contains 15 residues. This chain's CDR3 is CASSPLWDRVHGYTF. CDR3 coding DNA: TGTGCCAGCTCACCACTCTGGGACAGGGTGCATGGCTACACCTTC.

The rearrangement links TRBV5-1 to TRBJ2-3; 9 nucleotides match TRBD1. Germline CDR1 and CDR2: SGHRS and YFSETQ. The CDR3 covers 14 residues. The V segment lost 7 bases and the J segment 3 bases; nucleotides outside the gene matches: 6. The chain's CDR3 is CASSKTGGTDTQYF. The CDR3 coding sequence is TGCGCCAGCTCAAAGACAGGGGGTACAGATACGCAGTATTTT.

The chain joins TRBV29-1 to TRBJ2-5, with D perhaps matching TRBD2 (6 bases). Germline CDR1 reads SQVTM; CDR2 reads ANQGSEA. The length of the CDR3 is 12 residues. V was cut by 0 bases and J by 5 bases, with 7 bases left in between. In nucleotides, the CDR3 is TGCAGCGTTGAAGAGGGGGGTGAGACCCAGTACTTC. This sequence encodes CSVEEGGETQYF.

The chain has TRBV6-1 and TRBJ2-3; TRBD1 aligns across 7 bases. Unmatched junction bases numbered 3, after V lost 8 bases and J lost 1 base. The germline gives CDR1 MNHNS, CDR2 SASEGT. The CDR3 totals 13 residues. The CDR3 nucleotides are TGTGCCAGCGTTACAGGGGGCACAGATACGCAGTATTTT. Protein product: CASVTGGTDTQYF.

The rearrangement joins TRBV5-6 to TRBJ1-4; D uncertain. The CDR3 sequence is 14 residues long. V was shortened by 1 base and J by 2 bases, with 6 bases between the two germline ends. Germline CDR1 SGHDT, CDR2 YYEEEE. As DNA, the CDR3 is TGTGCCAGCAGCTTGTACTCCACTAATGAAAAACTGTTTTTT. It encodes CASSLYSTNEKLFF.

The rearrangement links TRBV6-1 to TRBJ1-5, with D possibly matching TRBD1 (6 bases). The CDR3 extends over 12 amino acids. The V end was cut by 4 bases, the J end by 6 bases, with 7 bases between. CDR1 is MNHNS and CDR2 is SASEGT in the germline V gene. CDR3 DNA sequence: TGTGCCAGCAGTGGGACAGTTCAGCCCCAGCATTTT. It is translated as CASSGTVQPQHF.

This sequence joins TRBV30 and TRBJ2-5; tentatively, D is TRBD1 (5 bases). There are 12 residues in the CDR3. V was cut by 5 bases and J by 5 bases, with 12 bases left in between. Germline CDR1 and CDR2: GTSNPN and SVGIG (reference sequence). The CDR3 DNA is TGTGCCTGGGGCCTTGCAGGGGAGACCCAGTACTTC. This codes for CAWGLAGETQYF. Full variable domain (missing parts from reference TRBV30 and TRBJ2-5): SQTIHQWPATLVQPVGSPLSLECTVEGTSNPNLYWYRQAAGRGLQLLFYSVGIGQISSEVPQNLSASRPQDRQFILSSKKLLLSDSGFYLCAWGLAGETQYFGPGTRLLVL.

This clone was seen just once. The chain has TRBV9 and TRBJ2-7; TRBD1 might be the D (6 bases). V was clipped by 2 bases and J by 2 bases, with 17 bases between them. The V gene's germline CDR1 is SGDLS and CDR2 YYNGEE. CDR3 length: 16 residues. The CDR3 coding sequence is TGTGCCAGCAGCGTCTACCCCGGGGACAACACCTACGAGCAGTACTTC. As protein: CASSVYPGDNTYEQYF.

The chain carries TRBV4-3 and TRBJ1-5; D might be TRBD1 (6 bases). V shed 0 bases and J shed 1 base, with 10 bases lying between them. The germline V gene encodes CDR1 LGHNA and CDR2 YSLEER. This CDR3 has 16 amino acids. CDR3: CASSQDHRASNQPQHF. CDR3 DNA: TGCGCCAGCAGCCAAGATCACAGGGCGAGCAATCAGCCCCAGCATTTT.

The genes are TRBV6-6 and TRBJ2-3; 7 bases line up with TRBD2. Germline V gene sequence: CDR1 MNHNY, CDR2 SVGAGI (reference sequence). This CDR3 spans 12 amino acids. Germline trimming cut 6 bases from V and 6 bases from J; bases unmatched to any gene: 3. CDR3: CASRRLADTQYF. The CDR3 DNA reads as TGTGCCAGCAGAAGACTAGCCGATACGCAGTATTTT.

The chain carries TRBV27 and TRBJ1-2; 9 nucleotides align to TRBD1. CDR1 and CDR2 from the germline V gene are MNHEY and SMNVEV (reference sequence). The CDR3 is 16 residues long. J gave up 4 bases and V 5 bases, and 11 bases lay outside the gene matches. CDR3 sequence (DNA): TGTGCCAGCAGTGGGGCGGACAGGGGTCGCACCTATGGCTACACCTTC. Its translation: CASSGADRGRTYGYTF.

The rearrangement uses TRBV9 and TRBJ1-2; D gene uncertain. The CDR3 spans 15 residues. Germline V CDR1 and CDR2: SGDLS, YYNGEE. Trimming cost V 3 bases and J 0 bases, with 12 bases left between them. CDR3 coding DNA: TGTGCCAGCAGCGGGGTGCCGGCGGCTAACTATGGCTACACCTTC. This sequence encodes CASSGVPAANYGYTF. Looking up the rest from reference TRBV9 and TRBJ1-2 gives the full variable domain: DSGVTQTPKHLITATGQRVTLRCSPRSGDLSVYWYQQSLDQGLQFLIQYYNGEERAKGNILERFSAQQFPDLHSELNLSSLELGDSALYFCASSGVPAANYGYTFGSGTRLTVV.

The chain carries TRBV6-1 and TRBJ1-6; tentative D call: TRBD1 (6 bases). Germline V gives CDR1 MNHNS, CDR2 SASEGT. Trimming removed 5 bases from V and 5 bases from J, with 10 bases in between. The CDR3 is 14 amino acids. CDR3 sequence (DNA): TGTGCCAGCAGTACAGGGTATCATAATTCACCCCTCCACTTT. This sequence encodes CASSTGYHNSPLHF.

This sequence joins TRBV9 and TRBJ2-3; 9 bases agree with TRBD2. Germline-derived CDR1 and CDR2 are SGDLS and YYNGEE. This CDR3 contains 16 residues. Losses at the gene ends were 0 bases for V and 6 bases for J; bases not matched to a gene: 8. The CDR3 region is CASSVASSGIQDTQYF. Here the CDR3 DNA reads TGTGCCAGCAGCGTAGCGTCTAGCGGGATACAGGATACGCAGTATTTT.